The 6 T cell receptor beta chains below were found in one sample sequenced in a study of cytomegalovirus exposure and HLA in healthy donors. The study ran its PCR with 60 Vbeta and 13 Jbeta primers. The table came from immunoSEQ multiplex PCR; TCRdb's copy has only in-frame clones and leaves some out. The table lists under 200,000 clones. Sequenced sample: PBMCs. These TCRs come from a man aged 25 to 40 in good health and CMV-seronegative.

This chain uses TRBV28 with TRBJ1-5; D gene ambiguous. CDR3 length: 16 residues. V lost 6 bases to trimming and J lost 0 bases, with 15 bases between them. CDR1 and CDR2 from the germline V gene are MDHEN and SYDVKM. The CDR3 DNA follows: TGTGCCAGCAGAACCCCCGGGAGAGATAGCAATCAGCCCCAGCATTTT. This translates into CASRTPGRDSNQPQHF.

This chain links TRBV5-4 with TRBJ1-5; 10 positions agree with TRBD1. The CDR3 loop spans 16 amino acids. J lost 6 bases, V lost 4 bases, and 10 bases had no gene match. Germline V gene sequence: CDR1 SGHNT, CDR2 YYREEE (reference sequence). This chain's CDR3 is CASSHRQGAPSQPQHF. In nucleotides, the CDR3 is TGTGCCAGCAGCCATCGACAGGGGGCGCCTAGTCAGCCCCAGCATTTT.

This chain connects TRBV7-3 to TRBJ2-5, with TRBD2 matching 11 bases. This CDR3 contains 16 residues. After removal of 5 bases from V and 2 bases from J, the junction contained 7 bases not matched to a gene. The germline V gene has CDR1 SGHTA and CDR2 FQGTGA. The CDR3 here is CASSLAGTSGQETQYF. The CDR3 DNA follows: TGTGCCAGCAGCCTAGCCGGGACTAGCGGACAAGAGACCCAGTACTTC.

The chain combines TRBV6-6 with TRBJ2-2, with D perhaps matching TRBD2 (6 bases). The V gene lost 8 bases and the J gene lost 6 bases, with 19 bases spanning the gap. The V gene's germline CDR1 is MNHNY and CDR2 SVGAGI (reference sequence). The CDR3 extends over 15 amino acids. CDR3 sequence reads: CASLTSGRFAGELFF. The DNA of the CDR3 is TGTGCCAGCCTCACCAGCGGGCGGTTCGCCGGGGAGCTGTTTTTT.

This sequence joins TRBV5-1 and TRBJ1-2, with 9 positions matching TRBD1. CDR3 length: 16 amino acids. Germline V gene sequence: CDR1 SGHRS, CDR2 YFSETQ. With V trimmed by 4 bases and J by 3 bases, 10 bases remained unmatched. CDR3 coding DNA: TGCGCCAGCAGCGTCACCGGGACAGGGCAATACTATGGCTACACCTTC. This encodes CASSVTGTGQYYGYTF.

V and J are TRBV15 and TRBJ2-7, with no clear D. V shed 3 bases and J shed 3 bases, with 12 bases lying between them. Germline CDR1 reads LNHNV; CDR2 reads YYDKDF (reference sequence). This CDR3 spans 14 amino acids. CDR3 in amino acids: CATSRFTENYEQYF. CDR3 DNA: TGTGCCACCAGCAGGTTCACCGAGAACTACGAGCAGTACTTC.